This entry lists 14 T cell receptor beta chains sequenced from one sample in a study of blood T cells in healthy people across ages. Then a second PCR, running roughly 7 to 11 cycles, was carried out with a sample-barcoded 5' primer and a J-beta primer mix. TCRdb independently ran MiXCR on the 5' RACE reads; one entry per CDR3 protein. The sample consists of approximately 790,000 distinct CDR3 sequences, 62% of them appearing once. The sample comprised blood. The receptors derive from a man aged 30 to 45 in good health.

The sample holds a few counts of this clonotype. The chain recombines TRBV15 with TRBJ2-5; D remains ambiguous. Deletions cut 2 bases from V and 4 bases from J, with 5 bases between. This CDR3 is built from 12 residues. Germline V gives CDR1 LNHNV, CDR2 YYDKDF (reference sequence). CDR3 in DNA: TGTGCCACCAGCAGACCGGGAGAGACCCAGTACTTC. Translated: CATSRPGETQYF.

V is TRBV4-3 and J is TRBJ2-7, with 10 bases lining up with TRBD1. The germline V gene has CDR1 LGHNA and CDR2 YSLEER. V shed 4 bases and J 2 bases; nucleotides not matched to a gene: 8. This CDR3 spans 16 amino acids. CDR3 loop: CASSPGTGDLTYEQYF. The CDR3 coding sequence is TGCGCCAGCAGCCCCGGGACAGGGGATTTAACCTACGAGCAGTACTTC.

The table lists this clonotype with a few counts. For the CDR3, the DNA is TGCAGTGCTAGAGCTTTGGCATCCACTAATAACTATGGCTACACCTTC. Amino acids: CSARALASTNNYGYTF. The rearrangement links TRBV20-1 to TRBJ1-2; D remains ambiguous. The CDR3 sequence is 16 residues long. Per germline, CDR1 DFQATT and CDR2 SNEGSKA (reference sequence). V was clipped by 1 base and J by 1 base, with 16 bases between them.

This clonotype was counted between two and nine times. One end of the junction fails to match germline, which may point to a read error. This chain uses TRBV6-5 with TRBJ2-3; D might be TRBD1 (6 bases). The CDR3 loop spans 13 amino acids. Germline values: CDR1 MNHEY, CDR2 SVGAGI. CDR3 in DNA: TGTGCCAGTAGTTATGGGGGCCCAGATACGCAGTATTTT. Residues: CASSYGGPDTQYF.

The V and J genes are TRBV5-1 and TRBJ2-1; no firm D call. Trimming removed 7 bases at V and 0 bases at J, with 11 bases between. The CDR3 totals 14 residues. CDR1 is SGHRS, CDR2 YFSETQ, per germline. This chain's CDR3 is CASSTDHSYNEQFF. The CDR3 DNA sequence: TGCGCCAGCTCCACGGATCACTCCTACAATGAGCAGTTCTTC.

V gene TRBV12-3 or TRBV12-4 combines with J gene TRBJ1-2; 7 positions match TRBD1. The CDR3 is 15 residues long. Trimming took 7 bases from V and 4 from J; bases not matched to a gene: 12. The CDR3 protein is CASTLGRRGVYGYTF. CDR3 DNA: TGTGCCAGCACCTTAGGACGCAGGGGGGTCTATGGCTACACCTTC.

This clonotype was observed a few times. J is TRBJ2-5 and V is TRBV7-2, with unresolved D. The CDR3 consists of 16 residues. CDR1 SGHTA and CDR2 FQGNSA come from the germline V gene. Trimming pared 4 bases from V and 5 bases from J, leaving 20 bases between. CDR3 amino acids: CASSSQSPGKGETQYF. The CDR3 DNA is TGTGCCAGCAGCTCACAATCCCCCGGAAAAGGGGAGACCCAGTACTTC.

The chain joins TRBV4-2 to TRBJ1-2, with 10 bases lining up with TRBD1. The V segment lost 3 bases and the J segment 4 bases; nucleotides outside the gene matches: 11. The germline gives CDR1 LGHNA, CDR2 YNFKEQ. The CDR3 has 17 residues. The CDR3 DNA reads TGTGCCAGCAGCCACCTCTCGCGGGACAGGGGTTCCTATGGCTACACCTTC. This codes for CASSHLSRDRGSYGYTF.

The chain carries TRBV20-1 and TRBJ2-7; 11 bases align to TRBD2. V shed 4 bases and J 0 bases; nucleotides not matched to a gene: 2. The CDR3 extends over 14 amino acids. The germline CDR1 and CDR2 sequences are DFQATT and SNEGSKA (reference sequence). CDR3 loop: CSATSGGLSYEQYF. In nucleotides, the CDR3 is TGCAGTGCTACTAGCGGGGGGCTCTCCTACGAGCAGTACTTC.

The chain uses TRBV29-1 and TRBJ2-3; D remains unclear. The CDR3 totals 14 residues. Germline CDR1 reads SQVTM; CDR2 reads ANQGSEA. The V and J ends lost 5 bases and 4 bases respectively, with 16 bases between them. CDR3 nucleotide sequence: TGCAGCGTTAAGGGTCCCCGTGAACCAGATACGCAGTATTTT. It specifies CSVKGPREPDTQYF.

This clonotype has just one count. Just one base apart from a much larger clone, this may be a read error. The chain joins TRBV25-1 to TRBJ2-7, with no clear D. The closer fit of TRBJ2-5 to the DNA end suggests the J call may be wrong. The germline V gene has CDR1 MGHDK and CDR2 SYGVNS. The CDR3 runs 12 residues. The CDR3 region has the DNA TGTGCCCGCAGCTCCCTGGCCGAGACCCAGTACTTC. This encodes CARSSLAETQYF.

The DNA for the CDR3 is TGCAGCGTTCTTCAGAGGGACAGGGGGGAGACCCAGTACTTC. It yields the protein CSVLQRDRGETQYF. The rearrangement uses TRBV29-1 and TRBJ2-5, with 11 bases fitting TRBD1. There are 14 residues in the CDR3. Germline V gives CDR1 SQVTM, CDR2 ANQGSEA. Unmatched junction bases numbered 7, after V lost 5 bases and J lost 5 bases.

This clonotype was counted ten times or more. This rearrangement joins TRBV7-8 to TRBJ1-4; D gene ambiguous. Trimming took 4 bases from V and 3 from J, leaving 9 bases between them. From germline, CDR1 is SGHVS and CDR2 FQNEAQ. The CDR3 length is 14 residues. The CDR3 region has the DNA TGTGCCAGCAGCTATGGGAAACCTAATGAAAAACTGTTTTTT. This gives the protein CASSYGKPNEKLFF.

The V and J genes are TRBV18 and TRBJ1-2; D is undetermined. V lost 4 bases, J lost 6 bases, and 18 bases lay in between. Germline V gene lookup returns CDR1 KGHSH and CDR2 LQKENI. The CDR3 covers 15 residues. The DNA for the CDR3 is TGTGCCAGCTCACAGACCGCCTGGGGTGTGGATGGCTACACCTTC. It encodes CASSQTAWGVDGYTF.